The sequence of this T cell receptor beta chain was determined in a study of regulatory T cells in long-lasting Graves disease. Study-level information: Antithyroid drugs had been given to newly diagnosed Graves' patients for under 3 months. Study-level results: Because few samples were included, accuracy may have been lower.

V lost 2 bases, J lost 0 bases, and 16 bases lay in between. CDR1 and CDR2 from the germline V gene are SGHVS and FQNEAQ. The CDR3 length is 18 residues. Time point specified: newly diagnosed GD, antithyroid drugs for less than 3 months. Scientists built the TCR library using RNA that was extracted from PBMCs. Researchers made TCR beta libraries by using iRepertoire HTBI primers and running Arm-PCR on CDR3 regions. MiXCR, run by TCRdb on the multiplex PCR reads, gives a single entry per CDR3 protein. The sample lists around 480,000 distinct CDR3 sequences, about 17% seen once, with 10% to 15% in the top ten. This clonotype was detected only a few times. Its antigen is unidentified. These same records also appear under a second study, on T cells in Graves' hyperthyroidism and ophthalmopathy.

The chain carries TRBV7-8 and TRBJ2-2, with D possibly being TRBD1 (5 bases). This clonotype originated in a man aged 35 to 55 with Graves disease. The sample in question was peripheral blood mononuclear cells (PBMCs), obtained at new diagnosis, from a patient treated with antithyroid drugs. CDR3: CASSLIGWGPTNTGELFF. CDR3 sequence (DNA): TGTGCCAGCAGCTTAATTGGCTGGGGCCCAACGAACACCGGGGAGCTGTTTTTT.